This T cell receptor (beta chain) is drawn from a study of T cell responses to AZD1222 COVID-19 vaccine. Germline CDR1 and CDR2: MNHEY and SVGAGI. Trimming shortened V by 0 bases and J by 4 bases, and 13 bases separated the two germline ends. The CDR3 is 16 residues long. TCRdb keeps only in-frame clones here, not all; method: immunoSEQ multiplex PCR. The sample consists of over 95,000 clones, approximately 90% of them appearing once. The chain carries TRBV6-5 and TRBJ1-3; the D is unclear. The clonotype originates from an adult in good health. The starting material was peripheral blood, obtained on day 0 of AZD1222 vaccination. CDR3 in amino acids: CASSYSPPGSGNTIYF. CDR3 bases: TGTGCCAGCAGTTACTCGCCCCCGGGATCAGGAAACACCATATATTTT.